Below, 5 T cell receptor beta chains from the same sample are listed, as sequenced in a study of beta chain features in type 1 diabetes. Study-wide findings and caveats: Significant though moderate, a shortening of TCRB CDR3s appeared in all four CD4+ subsets of Type 1 diabetes patients.

These receptors' targets are unknown. The whole isolated RNA underwent reverse transcription, so sequencing captured expressed TCRB transcripts. Clones were sequenced by immunoSEQ multiplex PCR, and TCRdb holds only the in-frame ones, with some missing. Of about 650,000 clones listed, under 15% are singletons. Sequencing used naive CD4+ T cells from blood. The receptors were sampled from a man between 25 and 39 years old with type 1 diabetes.

This clone was picked up a small number of times. The chain couples TRBV2 to TRBJ1-5, with a weak D call TRBD1 (5 bases). The CDR3 runs 20 residues. The germline V gene has CDR1 SNHLY and CDR2 FYNNEI. Deletions cut 5 bases from V and 0 bases from J, with 26 bases between. The CDR3 protein is CASSLSGTRGSVDSNQPQHF. The DNA for the CDR3 is TGTGCCAGCAGTCTATCCGGGACTAGGGGATCGGTGGATAGCAATCAGCCCCAGCATTTT.

A few counts support this clone. Other DNA sequences in this sample translate to the same CDR3. This chain uses TRBV9 with TRBJ1-2; 7 nucleotides agree with TRBD1. V trimming: 0 bases; J trimming: 4 bases; junction bases outside the gene matches: 6. This CDR3 is built from 15 residues. Germline CDR1 reads SGDLS; CDR2 reads YYNGEE. CDR3 DNA sequence: TGTGCCAGCAGCGTAGCTACAGGGGACTCCTATGGCTACACCTTC. Translation: CASSVATGDSYGYTF.

The CDR3 bases are TGTGCCAGCAGCTTAAGGACCGTTTCACCCCTCCACTTT. As protein: CASSLRTVSPLHF. This chain links TRBV7-6 with TRBJ1-6; D call uncertain. This CDR3 comprises 13 residues. The V gene lost 2 bases and the J gene lost 9 bases, with 8 bases spanning the gap. Germline CDR1 SGHVS, CDR2 FNYEAQ.

This chain connects TRBV4-3 to TRBJ2-5; 8 bases align to TRBD1. The trim removed 3 bases at V and 4 bases at J, leaving 7 bases unmatched. The CDR3 covers 15 residues. From germline, CDR1 is LGHNA and CDR2 YSLEER. Here the CDR3 reads CASSQGLDRGETQYF. In DNA form, the CDR3 reads TGCGCCAGCAGCCAGGGACTTGACAGGGGAGAGACCCAGTACTTC.

The chain has TRBV7-2 and TRBJ1-5; D gene unclear. There are 13 residues in the CDR3. Trimming took off 2 bases at V and 9 bases at J, with 11 bases between the two ends. From germline, CDR1 is SGHTA and CDR2 FQGNSA. CDR3 sequence: CASSLSKVRPQHF. The CDR3 nucleotides read TGTGCCAGCAGCTTATCAAAGGTGCGGCCCCAGCATTTT.